This T cell receptor beta chain was retrieved from a study of response to subunit inactivated influenza vaccine. Points from the study as a whole: Each seasonal influenza vaccination, the authors suggested, recruits few new T cells.

TCRdb recomputed calls from the RT-PCR reads with MiXCR, one row per CDR3 protein. The sample includes around 760,000 distinct CDR3 sequences, more than 11% seen only once; the top ten take approximately 7%. This clonotype was seen only a few times. No antigen is known for it. Germline V gene sequence: CDR1 LNHDA, CDR2 SQIVND (reference sequence). This CDR3 has 13 amino acids. V gave up 5 bases and J gave up 7 bases; unmatched junction bases: 5. The receptor's source is a man between 45 and 60 years old who received an inactivated influenza vaccine. The genes are TRBV19 and TRBJ2-3, with TRBD2 identical over 8 bases. Sequences were derived from PBMCs from blood, sampled around 14 days before vaccination. CDR3 loop: CASSAPGGNTQYF. CDR3 bases: TGTGCCAGTAGTGCTCCGGGGGGGAATACGCAGTATTTT.